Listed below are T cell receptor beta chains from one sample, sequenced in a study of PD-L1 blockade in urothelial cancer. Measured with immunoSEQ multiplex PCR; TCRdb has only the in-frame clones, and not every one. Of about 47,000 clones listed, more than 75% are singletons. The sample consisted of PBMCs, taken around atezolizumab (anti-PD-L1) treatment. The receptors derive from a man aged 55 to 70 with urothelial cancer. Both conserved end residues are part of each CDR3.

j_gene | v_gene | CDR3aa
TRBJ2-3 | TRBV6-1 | CASSASAKTDTQYF
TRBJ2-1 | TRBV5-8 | CASRVATSPYNEQFF
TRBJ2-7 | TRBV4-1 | CASSPGQGSYYEQYF
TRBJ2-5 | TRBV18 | CASSPTGAEETQYF
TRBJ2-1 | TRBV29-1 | CSVGGAFEQFF
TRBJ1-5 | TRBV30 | CAWSVQENQPQHF
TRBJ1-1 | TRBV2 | CASSFKRDTEAFF
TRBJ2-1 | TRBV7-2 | CASSFHTGGGFYNEQFF
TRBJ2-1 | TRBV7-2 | CASSQGLAKNNEQFF
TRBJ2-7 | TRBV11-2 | CASSLVSRGEQYF
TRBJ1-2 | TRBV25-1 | CASSTYPGLGYTF
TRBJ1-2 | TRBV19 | CASSMVQGNNYGYTF
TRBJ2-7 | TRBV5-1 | CASSRDRLGSYEQYF
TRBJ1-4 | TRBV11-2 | CASSLDPIGGSTNEKLFF